This T cell receptor beta chain came from a study of cytomegalovirus exposure and HLA in healthy donors. As for this clone: What it binds is unknown.

PCR employed 60 Vbeta and 13 Jbeta primers. The table came from immunoSEQ multiplex PCR; TCRdb's copy has only in-frame clones and leaves some out. This listing includes 95,000 to 150,000 clones. The CDR3 covers 16 residues. The ends lost 1 base at V and 5 bases at J; junction bases unmatched: 8. In germline, CDR1 is LGHNA, CDR2 YNFKEQ. The study's findings and limits: Reportedly, TCR beta sequences accurately predicted HLA-A and HLA-B alleles in most subjects. An analysis was carried out at a later point. It showed that HLA-associated TCR beta chains were more clonally expanded than equally common non-associated chains. HLA alleles were associated with 15,000 to 20,000 TCR beta sequences in a later analysis at 0.05 false discovery rate. It was 164 TCR beta chains that were listed as cytomegalovirus-associated.

The V call is TRBV4-2, the J call TRBJ2-5; 9 bases fit TRBD1. Input material: PBMCs. The TCR sequence derives from a man aged 35-49 years in good health and CMV-seronegative. Here the CDR3 reads CASSQGGQGEHETQYF. CDR3 DNA sequence: TGTGCCAGCAGCCAAGGGGGACAGGGAGAGCACGAGACCCAGTACTTC.